Following are 21 T cell receptor beta chains from one sample sequenced in a study of OX40 agonist ivuxolimab in advanced cancers. Assay: immunoSEQ multiplex PCR; the TCRdb copy retains only in-frame clones and omits some. Of over 85,000 clones listed, around 84% were seen once; the top ten hold roughly 1.1%. The material was CD4+ or CD8+ T cells sorted from blood, obtained in a trial of the OX40 agonist ivuxolimab. The receptors here all came from an adult with an advanced solid tumor such as melanoma, head and neck, liver or kidney cancer.

This clone was seen once. The chain joins TRBV6-5 to TRBJ2-3, with D uncertain. The CDR3 totals 14 residues. Trimming took off 4 bases at V and 1 base at J, with 9 bases between the two ends. Germline V gene lookup returns CDR1 MNHEY and CDR2 SVGAGI. CDR3 amino acids: CASSWFRRTDTQYF. Here the CDR3 DNA reads TGTGCCAGCAGTTGGTTCCGCCGCACAGATACGCAGTATTTT.

The chain recombines TRBV2 with TRBJ1-5; 11 nucleotides align to TRBD1. Germline V gene sequence: CDR1 SNHLY, CDR2 FYNNEI. There are 15 residues in the CDR3. Losses at the gene ends were 1 base for V and 6 bases for J; bases not matched to a gene: 2. CDR3 amino acids: CASSEDGTGGQPQHF. In DNA, the CDR3 is TGTGCCAGCAGTGAAGATGGGACAGGGGGTCAGCCCCAGCATTTT.

This clone came up once. This chain connects TRBV5-6 to TRBJ2-7, with D uncertain. Looked up from germline, CDR1 is SGHDT and CDR2 is YYEEEE. The CDR3 is 12 residues long. V dropped 3 bases and J dropped 0 bases, with 4 bases sitting between them. CDR3 nucleotide sequence: TGTGCCAGCAGCTCGAGCTCCTACGAGCAGTACTTC. It is translated as CASSSSSYEQYF.

This clone was counted a few times. CDR3 in DNA: TGTGCCAGCTCGTCTCAGCTATCCCAGGAAGACGAGCAGTACTTC. The encoded protein is CASSSQLSQEDEQYF. The chain is built from TRBV18 and TRBJ2-7; D gene unclear. Germline V gene lookup returns CDR1 KGHSH and CDR2 LQKENI. The CDR3 extends over 15 amino acids. Deletions cut 6 bases from V and 5 bases from J, with 20 bases between.

The chain joins TRBV11-2 to TRBJ1-2, with D perhaps matching TRBD1 (5 bases). Trimming removed 3 bases from V and 4 bases from J, with 9 bases in between. The CDR3 contains 13 residues. Germline V gene sequence: CDR1 SGHAT, CDR2 FQNNGV. CDR3 region: CASSFSGTYGYTF. The CDR3 region has the DNA TGTGCCAGCAGCTTTTCAGGGACCTATGGCTACACCTTC. Full variable domain (outside the CDR3, taken from reference TRBV11-2 and TRBJ1-2): EAGVAQSPRYKIIEKRQSVAFWCNPISGHATLYWYQQILGQGPKLLIQFQNNGVVDDSQLPKDRFSAERLKGVDSTLKIQPAKLEDSAVYLCASSFSGTYGYTFGSGTRLTVV.

V usage is TRBV5-1 and J usage is TRBJ1-3; TRBD1 matches 7 bases. V lost 0 bases and J lost 6; bases outside the gene matches: 6. This CDR3 is 15 amino acids long. Per the germline V gene, CDR1 is SGHRS and CDR2 is YFSETQ. For the CDR3, the DNA is TGCGCCAGCAGCTTGGGTACAGGGGTGACAAACACCATATATTTT. Translation gives CASSLGTGVTNTIYF.

The chain recombines TRBV25-1 with TRBJ2-2; 10 bases match TRBD2. The CDR3 has 14 residues. In germline, CDR1 is MGHDK, CDR2 SYGVNS. Losses at the gene ends were 5 bases for V and 5 bases for J; bases not matched to a gene: 2. The CDR3 loop reads CASSTSGVTGELFF. The CDR3 DNA reads TGTGCCAGCAGTACTAGCGGGGTAACCGGGGAGCTGTTTTTT. The full variable domain, with the rest looked up from reference TRBV25-1 and TRBJ2-2, is EADIYQTPRYLVIGTGKKITLECSQTMGHDKMYWYQQDPGMELHLIHYSYGVNSTEKGDLSSESTVSRIRTEHFPLTLESARPSHTSQYLCASSTSGVTGELFFGEGSRLTVL.

As for this clone: At the DNA level, this CDR3 is encoded by other sequences in the same sample as well. The rearrangement joins TRBV30 to TRBJ1-6; D remains unclear. The length of the CDR3 is 15 residues. V was pared by 2 bases and J by 6 bases, with 14 bases between. Germline V lookup: CDR1 GTSNPN, CDR2 SVGIG (reference sequence). In nucleotides, the CDR3 is TGTGCCTGGAGTCGAGGAACAGAAAGTAATTCACCCCTCCACTTT. It specifies CAWSRGTESNSPLHF.

The chain links TRBV4-3 to TRBJ1-1; TRBD1 is a possible D gene (5 bases). Looked up from germline, CDR1 is LGHNA and CDR2 is YSLEER. Between the trimmed V and J ends, which lost 0 bases and 5 bases, there was a span of 13 bases. The CDR3 consists of 15 residues. The DNA for the CDR3 is TGCGCCAGCAGCCAAGATGGGGCCCCGGGTACTGAAGCTTTCTTT. This sequence encodes CASSQDGAPGTEAFF.

The V gene is TRBV4-3, the J gene TRBJ1-2, with D tentatively TRBD1 (5 bases). V gave up 4 bases and J gave up 4 bases, with 13 bases separating them. There are 14 residues in the CDR3. CDR1 and CDR2 (germline): LGHNA, YSLEER. The CDR3 DNA reads TGCGCCAGCAGCCGCGACCAGGGCCCCTATGGCTACACCTTC. This encodes CASSRDQGPYGYTF.

V and J are TRBV6-1 and TRBJ2-2, with a weak D call TRBD2 (5 bases). This CDR3 is built from 15 residues. Germline V gene lookup returns CDR1 MNHNS and CDR2 SASEGT. Trimming stripped 8 bases from V and 5 bases from J, with 18 bases between. The CDR3 spells CASQRGIGGTGELFF. In DNA form, the CDR3 reads TGTGCCAGCCAAAGAGGGATAGGTGGGACCGGGGAGCTGTTTTTT.

V gene TRBV5-4 combines with J gene TRBJ1-2, with 7 positions matching TRBD1. Per the germline V gene, CDR1 is SGHNT and CDR2 is YYREEE (reference sequence). V lost 6 bases to trimming and J lost 14 bases; unmatched junction nucleotides: 25. This CDR3 comprises 16 residues. The chain's CDR3 is CASKIQGPGTVIKETF. Written as DNA, the CDR3 is TGTGCCAGCAAAATTCAGGGTCCAGGGACAGTCATAAAAGAAACCTTC. Together with reference TRBV5-4 and TRBJ1-2, the CDR3 gives the full variable domain: ETGVTQSPTHLIKTRGQQVTLRCSSQSGHNTVSWYQQALGQGPQFIFQYYREEENGRGNFPPRFSGLQFPNYSSELNVNALELDDSALYLCASKIQGPGTVIKETFGSGTRLTVV.

This chain uses TRBV28 with TRBJ2-5; D is unresolved. The CDR3 has 13 amino acids. CDR1 and CDR2 (germline): MDHEN, SYDVKM. Trimming left V 2 bases short and J 4 bases short, with 8 bases between. The CDR3: CASSLRPRETQYF. CDR3 sequence (DNA): TGTGCCAGCAGTTTAAGGCCACGAGAGACCCAGTACTTC.

The chain combines TRBV7-9 with TRBJ1-6; 9 bases match TRBD1. Germline V gives CDR1 SEHNR, CDR2 FQNEAQ (reference sequence). V lost 5 bases, J lost 4 bases, and 3 bases stayed unmatched. The CDR3 covers 15 residues. This CDR3 is CASSPGTGYNSPLHF. For the CDR3, the DNA is TGTGCCAGCAGCCCCGGGACAGGGTATAATTCACCCCTCCACTTT.

V gene TRBV20-1 combines with J gene TRBJ1-2; weak D call: TRBD1 (6 bases). The CDR3 has 11 residues. From germline, CDR1 is DFQATT and CDR2 SNEGSKA (reference sequence). V lost 5 bases and J lost 4, with 8 bases in between. For the CDR3, the DNA is TGCAGTGCTTGGACAGCCTATGGCTACACCTTC. Translation: CSAWTAYGYTF.

V gene TRBV27 combines with J gene TRBJ1-5; maybe TRBD1 (5 bases). V shed 2 bases and J shed 1 base, with 9 bases lying between them. The CDR3 spans 15 residues. Per germline, CDR1 MNHEY and CDR2 SMNVEV (reference sequence). For the CDR3, the DNA is TGTGCCAGCAGTTTAGGATACAGGAGCAATCAGCCCCAGCATTTT. This encodes CASSLGYRSNQPQHF.

The genes are TRBV5-1 and TRBJ1-5; TRBD1 aligns across 7 bases. The germline V gene has CDR1 SGHRS and CDR2 YFSETQ. V lost 3 bases, J lost 3 bases, and 3 bases stayed unmatched. The CDR3 totals 14 residues. In DNA form, the CDR3 reads TGCGCCAGCAGCTCAACAGGGGCCAATCAGCCCCAGCATTTT. Its protein is CASSSTGANQPQHF.

This rearrangement joins TRBV27 to TRBJ1-1; no definite D call. CDR1 and CDR2 from the germline V gene are MNHEY and SMNVEV (reference sequence). Trimming pared 5 bases from V and 1 base from J, leaving 11 bases between. This CDR3 has 14 amino acids. This CDR3 reads CASSPRHTNTEAFF. CDR3 in DNA: TGTGCCAGCAGTCCCCGACACACGAACACTGAAGCTTTCTTT.

The V and J genes are TRBV7-9 and TRBJ2-2; D not certain. There are 14 residues in the CDR3. Germline lookup yields CDR1 SEHNR and CDR2 FQNEAQ (reference sequence). Trimming took 1 base from V and 6 from J, leaving 9 bases between them. This CDR3 reads CASSLVEGPGELFF. The CDR3 DNA sequence: TGTGCCAGCAGCTTAGTCGAAGGGCCCGGGGAGCTGTTTTTT.

This chain links TRBV7-2 with TRBJ2-2, with D unresolved. Germline CDR1 reads SGHTA; CDR2 reads FQGNSA. Trimming cost V 5 bases and J 3 bases, with 13 bases left between them. CDR3 size: 15 residues. The CDR3 loop reads CASSGSRADTGELFF. CDR3 in DNA: TGTGCCAGCAGCGGGTCCCGGGCCGACACCGGGGAGCTGTTTTTT.

The chain carries TRBV7-3 and TRBJ2-5; 8 positions agree with TRBD1. Per the germline V gene, CDR1 is SGHTA and CDR2 is FQGTGA. The CDR3 is 13 amino acids. J lost 3 bases, V lost 5 bases, and 2 bases had no gene match. The CDR3 DNA sequence: TGTGCCAGCAGCCCGGGACAGGAAGAGACCCAGTACTTC. Its protein product is CASSPGQEETQYF.